This T cell receptor (beta chain) appears in the sequencing data of a study of blood T cells in healthy people across ages. Overall study: About one barcoded beta molecule per two T cells came from capture by template switching. Overall study findings and caveats: Shifts in expanded clonotypes may have been confounded by donor CMV status, which was unknown.

The sample holds a few counts of this clonotype. Antigen specificity is unknown. Germline V gene data show CDR1 as SQVTM and CDR2 as ANQGSEA. The CDR3 consists of 16 residues. V was clipped by 4 bases and J by 4 bases, with 21 bases between them. The second PCR ran 7 to 11 cycles with a sample-barcoded 5' primer and J-beta primers. TCRdb redid the calling of the 5' RACE reads with MiXCR, one entry per CDR3 protein. The sample contains about 1,800,000 distinct CDR3 sequences, over 25% of which appear only once. The sequencing sample was made of blood. The source of this sequence is a woman aged 25 to 39 in good health. This chain joins TRBV29-1 and TRBJ2-3, with D perhaps TRBD2 (7 bases). The chain's CDR3 is CSVAVEGGGGSDTQYF. The CDR3 DNA is TGCAGCGTTGCAGTTGAGGGCGGGGGCGGATCAGATACGCAGTATTTT.